The 19 T cell receptor beta chains below all came from one sample that was sequenced in a study of human T cells and chemical hapten exposure. Time point meaning: patch test 1, 2 weeks after DPC sensitization. Documented treatment: therapeutic diphenylcyclopropenone sensitization with weekly scalp DPC. Each CDR3 protein gets one entry after TCRdb re-called the RACE reads with MiXCR. The sample carries more than 150,000 distinct CDR3 sequences, more than 14% recorded once. The specimen was whole blood, collected in connection with sensitization to the hapten diphenylcyclopropenone (DPC). These receptors all stem from a woman under 40 with alopecia areata. Some clones in this sample may be carry-over from other donors' samples.

This clonotype has a handful of counts. The gene calls are TRBV27 and TRBJ1-1; D remains unclear. Germline CDR1 is MNHEY and CDR2 is SMNVEV (reference sequence). The CDR3 covers 13 residues. Trimming pared 1 base from V and 6 bases from J, leaving 9 bases between. CDR3 sequence (DNA): TGTGCCAGCAGTTTATTGGGGAGCCCTGAAGCTTTCTTT. This gives the protein CASSLLGSPEAFF.

The genes are TRBV7-9 and TRBJ1-5; D is unresolved. Germline CDR1 and CDR2: SEHNR and FQNEAQ (reference sequence). CDR3 size: 17 residues. V was pared by 5 bases and J by 0 bases, with 17 bases between. Here the CDR3 DNA reads TGTGCCAGCAGCCCATCGACGGCGGAATATAGCAATCAGCCCCAGCATTTT. Its protein product is CASSPSTAEYSNQPQHF. The entire variable domain, with the rest obtained from reference TRBV7-9 and TRBJ1-5, is as follows: DTGVSQNPRHKITKRGQNVTFRCDPISEHNRLYWYRQTLGQGPEFLTYFQNEAQLEKSRLLSDRFSAERPKGSFSTLEIQRTEQGDSAMYLCASSPSTAEYSNQPQHFGDGTRLSIL.

This clonotype was counted only a few times. This chain uses TRBV18 with TRBJ1-5, with D tentatively TRBD1 (6 bases). Germline CDR1 KGHSH, CDR2 LQKENI. The CDR3 extends over 14 amino acids. Trimming left V 2 bases short and J 6 bases short, with 11 bases between. CDR3 region: CASSPDGGPQPQHF. DNA of the CDR3: TGTGCCAGCTCACCAGACGGGGGCCCTCAGCCCCAGCATTTT.

V usage is TRBV7-9 and J usage is TRBJ2-1; D is ambiguous. Germline loops: CDR1 SEHNR, CDR2 FQNEAQ (reference sequence). The CDR3 runs to 14 residues. The ends were cut back, 0 bases at V and 5 bases at J, with 8 bases in the middle. CDR3: CASSLARTDNEQFF. CDR3 coding DNA: TGTGCCAGCAGCTTAGCTAGGACGGACAATGAGCAGTTCTTC.

This chain connects TRBV6-2 or TRBV6-3 to TRBJ2-1, with TRBD2 identical over 12 bases. Trimming cost V 2 bases and J 7 bases; bases outside gene matches: 9. Germline-derived CDR1 and CDR2 are MNHEY and SVGEGT. The CDR3 is made up of 17 amino acids. CDR3 bases: TGTGCCAGCAGTTACCTGCTAGCGGGGGGGCATTTTAATGAGCAGTTCTTC. This gives the protein CASSYLLAGGHFNEQFF.

As for this clonotype: Mismatch with germline at one junction end may stem from a read error. V is TRBV6-5 and J is TRBJ2-7, with 9 bases matching TRBD1. This CDR3 comprises 12 residues. Germline V lookup: CDR1 MNHEY, CDR2 SVGAGI. CDR3 nucleotides: TGTGCCAGCAGAAGCAGCACAGGGGGCGAGAACTTC. This sequence encodes CASRSSTGGENF.

This clonotype came up a few times. The J gene is TRBJ2-3, the V gene TRBV5-4, with TRBD2 matching over 12 bases. Germline V gene data show CDR1 as SGHNT and CDR2 as YYREEE (reference sequence). J gave up 0 bases and V 4 bases, and 6 bases lay outside the gene matches. CDR3 size: 17 residues. The CDR3 protein is CASSGRTSGVSTDTQYF. In nucleotides, the CDR3 is TGTGCCAGCAGCGGACGGACTAGCGGGGTTAGCACAGATACGCAGTATTTT.

The rearrangement joins TRBV4-3 to TRBJ2-2, with D unclear. Trimming pared 2 bases from V and 4 bases from J, leaving 5 bases between. Germline V gene lookup returns CDR1 LGHNA and CDR2 YSLEER. This CDR3 has 13 amino acids. The DNA for the CDR3 is TGCGCCAGCAGCCAAATGCTCACCGGGGAGCTGTTTTTT. The encoded protein is CASSQMLTGELFF.

The chain recombines TRBV7-9 with TRBJ2-3, with D hard to call. Germline V gene data show CDR1 as SEHNR and CDR2 as FQNEAQ (reference sequence). Between the trimmed V and J ends, which lost 2 bases and 3 bases, there was a span of 6 bases. The length of the CDR3 is 13 residues. The CDR3 DNA follows: TGTGCCAGCAGCTTACTTTTAACAGATACGCAGTATTTT. Translating gives CASSLLLTDTQYF.

The CDR3 protein is CASSISSTSGRREQFF. The CDR3 DNA sequence: TGTGCCAGTAGTATAAGTAGTACTAGCGGTCGGAGGGAGCAGTTCTTC. The chain is built from TRBV19 and TRBJ2-1, with 8 positions matching TRBD2. The CDR3 length is 16 residues. Germline V gene lookup returns CDR1 LNHDA and CDR2 SQIVND (reference sequence). V was clipped by 2 bases and J by 10 bases; unmatched bases: 13. The full variable domain, in which reference TRBV19 and TRBJ2-1 provide the parts outside the CDR3, is DGGITQSPKYLFRKEGQNVTLSCEQNLNHDAMYWYRQDPGQGLRLIYYSQIVNDFQKGDIAEGYSVSREKKESFPLTVTSAQKNPTAFYLCASSISSTSGRREQFFGPGTRLTVL.

This clonotype turned up a few times. The V call is TRBV3-1, the J call TRBJ2-7; D gene uncertain. V lost 1 base and J 6 bases, leaving 7 bases between the germline ends. Germline V gives CDR1 LGHDT, CDR2 YNNKEL (reference sequence). The CDR3 loop spans 12 amino acids. The CDR3 is CASSQGASEQYF. The CDR3 nucleotides are TGTGCCAGCAGCCAAGGGGCGTCCGAGCAGTACTTC.

The sample holds a few counts of this clonotype. The V gene is TRBV5-6, the J gene TRBJ2-5; D unresolved. The germline V and J ends were trimmed by 4 bases and 2 bases, with 9 bases remaining between them. This CDR3 comprises 13 residues. Germline V CDR1 and CDR2: SGHDT, YYEEEE. The CDR3 nucleotides are TGTGCCAGCAGCATATGGTCACAAGAGACCCAGTACTTC. Its translation is CASSIWSQETQYF.

This clonotype was observed a handful of times. V is TRBV7-9 and J is TRBJ1-2, with D possibly being TRBD1 (6 bases). V lost 1 base to trimming and J lost 5 bases, with 11 bases between them. This CDR3 comprises 14 residues. Germline lookup yields CDR1 SEHNR and CDR2 FQNEAQ (reference sequence). This CDR3 reads CASSLGQVLYGYTF. CDR3 nucleotide sequence: TGTGCCAGCAGCTTAGGACAGGTCCTATATGGCTACACCTTC.

The CDR3 DNA sequence: TGTGCCATCGCCGAGACTAGCGGGAGGGCCCCCTACGAGCAGTACTTC. This codes for CAIAETSGRAPYEQYF. The genes are TRBV2 and TRBJ2-7; TRBD2 aligns across 14 bases. The CDR3 has 16 amino acids. V dropped 10 bases and J dropped 2; count of bases not matched to a gene: 10. The germline V gene encodes CDR1 SNHLY and CDR2 FYNNEI.

This clonotype was counted a few times. V gene TRBV15 combines with J gene TRBJ1-1, with D possibly being TRBD1 (5 bases). Per the germline V gene, CDR1 is LNHNV and CDR2 is YYDKDF (reference sequence). Trimming removed 0 bases at V and 6 bases at J, with 8 bases between. The CDR3 has 13 amino acids. This CDR3 reads CATSRDRGPEAFF. CDR3 in DNA: TGTGCCACCAGCAGAGATCGGGGCCCTGAAGCTTTCTTT.

The CDR3 reads CASSLVPSTTSTDTQYF. CDR3 DNA sequence: TGTGCCAGCAGCTTAGTCCCCAGCACCACTAGCACAGATACGCAGTATTTT. The genes are TRBV7-8 and TRBJ2-3; D ambiguous. This CDR3 contains 17 residues. CDR1 and CDR2 from the germline V gene are SGHVS and FQNEAQ. The V gene lost 1 base and the J gene lost 0 bases, with 14 bases spanning the gap.

The chain combines TRBV7-8 with TRBJ1-4; tentative D call: TRBD1 (5 bases). The CDR3 is 13 amino acids. The V and J ends lost 1 base and 8 bases respectively, with 8 bases between them. The germline gives CDR1 SGHVS, CDR2 FQNEAQ. The CDR3 region is CASSLGGREKLFF. The CDR3 DNA reads TGTGCCAGCAGCTTAGGGGGCCGAGAAAAACTGTTTTTT. The variable domain in full, with the rest retrieved from reference TRBV7-8 and TRBJ1-4, is GAGVSQSPRYKVAKRGQDVALRCDPISGHVSLFWYQQALGQGPEFLTYFQNEAQLDKSGLPSDRFFAERPEGSVSTLKIQRTQQEDSAVYLCASSLGGREKLFFGSGTQLSVL.

The J gene is TRBJ2-1, the V gene TRBV6-6; 11 positions match TRBD2. The CDR3 length is 17 residues. V lost 5 bases, J lost 7 bases, and 13 bases stayed unmatched. CDR1 is MNHNY, CDR2 SVGAGI, per germline (reference sequence). The DNA of the CDR3 is TGTGCCAGCAGTCAGACTAGCGGGGTTTTCGCGGGTAATGAGCAGTTCTTC. It translates to CASSQTSGVFAGNEQFF.

The chain employs TRBV28 and TRBJ2-5; D is ambiguous. V lost 2 bases and J 5 bases, leaving 9 bases between the germline ends. Germline CDR1 reads MDHEN; CDR2 reads SYDVKM. The CDR3 extends over 13 amino acids. The CDR3 loop reads CASSLGLPETQYF. CDR3 DNA: TGTGCCAGCAGTTTAGGCCTACCTGAGACCCAGTACTTC. Based on the CDR3 plus reference TRBV28 and TRBJ2-5, the full variable domain is DVKVTQSSRYLVKRTGEKVFLECVQDMDHENMFWYRQDPGLGLRLIYFSYDVKMKEKGDIPEGYSVSREKKERFSLILESASTNQTSMYLCASSLGLPETQYFGPGTRLLVL.